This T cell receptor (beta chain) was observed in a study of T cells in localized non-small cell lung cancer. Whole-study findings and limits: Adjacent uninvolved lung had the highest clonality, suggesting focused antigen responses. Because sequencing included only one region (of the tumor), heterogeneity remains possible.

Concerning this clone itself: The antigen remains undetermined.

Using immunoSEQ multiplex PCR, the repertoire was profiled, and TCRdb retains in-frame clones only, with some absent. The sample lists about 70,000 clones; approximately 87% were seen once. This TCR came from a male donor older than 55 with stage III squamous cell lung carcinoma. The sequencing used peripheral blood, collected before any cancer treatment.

The CDR3 sequence: CASSPPSRAAFQPQHF. The CDR3 DNA reads as TGTGCCAGTAGTCCCCCCTCTAGGGCAGCGTTTCAGCCCCAGCATTTT. This chain uses TRBV19 with TRBJ1-5; D not certain. This CDR3 has 16 residues. V lost 5 bases and J 6 bases, leaving 20 bases between the germline ends. Germline CDR1 reads LNHDA; CDR2 reads SQIVND (reference sequence).